This T cell receptor beta chain comes out of a study of shared clonotypes between healthy human individuals. Findings of the study overall: Donors were few, which limited the genetic and exposure-history diversity represented.

This clone was observed a single time. What it binds is not known. Several immunoSEQ plates received, in even portions, the genomic DNA of each subset. This table comes from immunoSEQ multiplex PCR, and its TCRdb copy is limited to in-frame clones, with some not included. Of 950,000 to 1,300,000 clones listed, approximately 70% were seen once; the top ten hold about 1.5%. Trimming took 3 bases from V and 2 from J; bases not matched to a gene: 6. This CDR3 has 15 residues. Germline V gene data show CDR1 as LNHDA and CDR2 as SQIVND (reference sequence). Material for sequencing was memory CD4+ T cells sorted from blood. Subset denoted: CD45RA-negative fraction. The J gene is TRBJ2-7, the V gene TRBV19; 8 bases agree with TRBD2. This receptor was identified in a man younger than 35 in good health. CDR3 residues: CASSMEREGTYEQYF. The DNA for the CDR3 is TGTGCCAGTAGTATGGAACGGGAGGGGACCTACGAGCAGTACTTC. The variable domain in full, with the rest retrieved from reference TRBV19 and TRBJ2-7, is DGGITQSPKYLFRKEGQNVTLSCEQNLNHDAMYWYRQDPGQGLRLIYYSQIVNDFQKGDIAEGYSVSREKKESFPLTVTSAQKNPTAFYLCASSMEREGTYEQYFGPGTRLTVT.